This T cell receptor beta chain came from a study of cytomegalovirus exposure and HLA in healthy donors. Background on the study: A prior analysis found 90 million to 120 million unique TCR beta sequences from some 200 million T cells. The early release's HLA-typed donors yielded 78 million or so unique TCRs.

On this clone: The antigen remains undetermined.

CDR1 and CDR2 from the germline V gene are LNHDA and SQIVND (reference sequence). Trimming removed 5 bases from V and 0 bases from J, with 16 bases in between. This CDR3 is 16 amino acids long. A multiplex PCR was run with 60 Vbeta primers and 13 Jbeta primers. TCRdb's table, derived via immunoSEQ multiplex PCR, lists solely in-frame clones and lacks some. The data contain 180,000 or so clones, about 77% of them seen just once; the ten biggest clones take up roughly 2.5%. Overall study findings and caveats: As confirmed in vitro, a few CMV-associated chains were specific for CMV antigens.

The chain links TRBV19 to TRBJ1-1, with D uncertain. The sequencing sample was made of PBMCs. The receptor was isolated from a woman aged 25 to 39 in good health and CMV-seropositive. CDR3 sequence (DNA): TGTGCCAGTAGTGAGTCGGTCGAGGGAATGAACACTGAAGCTTTCTTT. This encodes CASSESVEGMNTEAFF.